This paragraph covers one T cell receptor (beta chain) sequence. The antigen is undetermined. Trimming took 3 bases from V and 1 from J; bases not matched to a gene: 8. Germline CDR1 and CDR2: SGHRS and YFSETQ. CDR3 size: 16 residues. Only in-frame clones appear in the TCRdb table, and some are missing; sequencing was by immunoSEQ multiplex PCR. Among 43,000 or so clones listed, 85% to 95% were seen once. This sample is drawn from a study of graft-versus-host responses after intestinal transplantation. Study context: Isolated intestinal, liver-intestinal, or multivisceral transplants had been given to the recipients. Anti-thymocyte globulin induction preceded 2 to 4 years of tacrolimus and steroid maintenance in all recipients.

Study-wide results and caveats: GvH clones detected in recipient marrow included some appearing first in ileum or blood.

V is TRBV5-1 and J is TRBJ2-3; 7 bases are a match to TRBD1. Sample: PBMCs, taken more than 750 days after a first intestinal transplant, on the day of a second. The TCR sequence derives from a human patient who received an intestinal transplant, so some T cells may come from the graft donor. The CDR3 DNA reads as TGCGCCAGCAGCTCCATGGACAGGAGTGGCACAGATACGCAGTATTTT. Residues: CASSSMDRSGTDTQYF.